These T cell receptor beta chains were read from a single sample in a study of identical twins. TCRdb ran MiXCR on the 5' RACE reads and lists one entry per CDR3 protein. Of more than 650,000 distinct CDR3 sequences in the sample, 5.5% to 6.5% were seen once. Specimen: naive T cells sorted from blood. The receptors stem from a man between 18 and 35 years old in good health. The CDR3 runs from the conserved cysteine through the conserved F or W. D genes are given only for firm matches. The size field is filled for only some rows; it gives once, few, many or a size class.

TRBV29-1,TRBJ2-1,many,NA,CSVVGAESSYNEQFF,TGCAGCGTTGTTGGAGCGGAGAGCTCCTACAATGAGCAGTTCTTC
TRBV5-4,TRBJ2-1,few,NA,CASNTKRGARISYNEQFF,TGTGCCAGCAACACAAAACGGGGGGCCCGAATCTCCTACAATGAGCAGTTCTTC
TRBV6-2/TRBV6-3,TRBJ2-5,many,NA,CASSYERGETQYF,TGTGCCAGCAGTTACGAAAGAGGAGAGACCCAGTACTTC
TRBV20-1,TRBJ1-5,many,NA,CSARARRGLSNQPQHF,TGCAGTGCTAGAGCACGGCGGGGCCTTAGCAATCAGCCCCAGCATTTT
TRBV9,TRBJ1-2,many,TRBD1,CASSVNPGQSYGYTF,TGTGCCAGCAGCGTCAACCCGGGACAGTCTTATGGCTACACCTTC
TRBV5-1,TRBJ2-7,many,TRBD2,CASSHSGRDYEQYF,TGCGCCAGCAGTCATAGCGGGAGAGACTACGAGCAGTACTTC
TRBV3-1,TRBJ2-1,NA,NA,CASSQDLVLEQFF,TGTGCCAGCAGCCAAGATCTGGTACTTGAGCAGTTCTTC
TRBV20-1,TRBJ2-1,many,NA,CSARALRNEQFF,TGCAGTGCTAGAGCCCTACGGAATGAGCAGTTCTTC
TRBV4-2,TRBJ2-5,few,TRBD2,CASSQYPAGAAETQYF,TGTGCCAGCAGCCAATATCCAGCGGGAGCCGCCGAGACCCAGTACTTC
TRBV4-3,TRBJ2-5,many,NA,CASSQVGQGPEETQYF,TGCGCCAGCAGCCAAGTTGGTCAGGGACCCGAGGAGACCCAGTACTTC
TRBV20-1,TRBJ2-5,NA,NA,CSARAGGWETQYF,TGCAGTGCTAGAGCCGGCGGGTGGGAGACCCAGTACTTC
TRBV4-2,TRBJ2-6,few,NA,CASSGGRSQSGANVLTF,TGTGCCAGCAGCGGGGGCAGGTCCCAATCTGGGGCCAACGTCCTGACTTTC
TRBV5-1,TRBJ2-1,NA,TRBD1,CASSFGQGAGDEQFF,TGCGCCAGCAGCTTTGGCCAGGGGGCAGGGGATGAGCAGTTCTTC
TRBV5-1,TRBJ1-1,NA,NA,CASTLRRSMNTEAFF,TGCGCCAGCACCCTCCGTCGTTCTATGAACACTGAAGCTTTCTTT
TRBV7-9,TRBJ2-4,few,NA,CASSFGGIAKNIQYF,TGTGCCAGCAGCTTTGGGGGGATAGCCAAAAACATTCAGTACTTC
TRBV2,TRBJ2-2,few,TRBD2,CASSEAPLLAATGELFF,TGTGCCAGCAGTGAAGCGCCCCTGCTAGCGGCCACCGGGGAGCTGTTTTTT